The rows below give T cell receptor beta chains drawn from one sample of a study of long-term antiretroviral therapy in people with HIV. Measured with immunoSEQ multiplex PCR; TCRdb has only the in-frame clones, and not every one. The data contain 22,000 or so clones, around 87% of them singletons. The sequencing here drew on unsorted PBMCs, taken 2.6 years after starting antiretroviral therapy. These receptors were taken from a woman between 45 and 65 years old with HIV. Both conserved end residues are part of each CDR3. The order of the fields is V gene, clone size, D gene, J gene, CDR3 DNA, CDR3 protein. D genes are given only for firm matches. Only part of the rows carry a size: once, few, many, or a class if the clone is expanded.

TRBV19	-	-	TRBJ1-2	TGTGCCAGTAGTATAACCCCCGACAGTACCCTCTACACCTTC	CASSITPDSTLYTF
TRBV5-1	-	TRBD1	TRBJ2-5	TGCGCCAGCAGCCGAACCCCAGGGGGCGGAGAGACCCAGTACTTC	CASSRTPGGGETQYF
TRBV25-1	-	TRBD1	TRBJ2-2	TGTGCCAGCAGTGTCCCCGGGACAGGGGGAAAGGCCGGGGAGCTGTTTTTT	CASSVPGTGGKAGELFF
TRBV5-1	-	-	TRBJ1-3	TGCGCCAGCAGCTTGGAGGGCAGCGGAAACACCATATATTTT	CASSLEGSGNTIYF
TRBV29-1	-	TRBD1	TRBJ1-2	TGCAGCGTTGGGACAGGAAGCTATGGCTACACCTTC	CSVGTGSYGYTF
TRBV29-1	-	TRBD1	TRBJ2-3	TGCAGCGTACAGGGGGCTGGGGATACGCAGTATTTT	CSVQGAGDTQYF
TRBV19	-	TRBD2	TRBJ2-2	TGTGCCAGTAGTATCCGACTAGCGGGAGCGACATATGTCGGGGAGCTGTTTTTT	CASSIRLAGATYVGELFF
TRBV27	once	-	TRBJ2-2	TGTGCCAGCAGTTTATCAAGAAGTGGCACCGGGGAGCTGTTTTTT	CASSLSRSGTGELFF
TRBV28	-	-	TRBJ1-4	TGTGCCAGCAGTTTGATAGGGGGGCAAGAAAAACTGTTTTTT	CASSLIGGQEKLFF
TRBV18	once	-	TRBJ2-4	TGTGCCAGCTCAACCGGGAGCCAAGGAAACATTCAGTACTTC	CASSTGSQGNIQYF
TRBV28	-	-	TRBJ1-1	TGTGCCAGCAGTTTCCGCGGGACCCTGGGCACTGAAGCTTTCTTT	CASSFRGTLGTEAFF
TRBV5-1	-	-	TRBJ1-5	TGCGCCAGCAGCCCCGGAGCGAGCAATCAGCCCCAGCATTTT	CASSPGASNQPQHF
TRBV6-4	-	TRBD2	TRBJ2-3	TGTGCCAGCAGTGACCGGGGGACTAGCGGAACAGATACGCAGTATTTT	CASSDRGTSGTDTQYF
TRBV5-1	-	TRBD1	TRBJ2-2	TGCGCCAGCAGCTTGGGGGGACAGGGTGGAACCGGGGAGCTGTTTTTT	CASSLGGQGGTGELFF
TRBV27	-	-	TRBJ2-7	TGTGCCAGCAGCTACAGGGTGGGGGGGCCCCGAATCTACGAGCAGTACTTC	CASSYRVGGPRIYEQYF
TRBV11-2	-	-	TRBJ2-7	TGTGCCAGCAGATTCGACATTCAGGTCCCCTACGAGCAGTACTTC	CASRFDIQVPYEQYF
TRBV18	-	-	TRBJ2-3	TGTGCCAGCTCACCGGGCGGCACAGATACGCAGTATTTT	CASSPGGTDTQYF
TRBV7-9	-	-	TRBJ2-5	TGTGCCAGCAGCTTAGACGGCGGAGAGACCCAGTACTTC	CASSLDGGETQYF
TRBV11-2	-	-	TRBJ1-1	TGTGCCAGCAGCCCCCGGGAAGGGAGCCAGAGCCTTGAAGCTTTCTTT	CASSPREGSQSLEAFF
TRBV13	-	-	TRBJ1-1	TGTGCCAGCAGCTTCTGGAGACGGAACACTGAAGCTTTCTTT	CASSFWRRNTEAFF
TRBV27	-	-	TRBJ2-6	TGTGCCAGCAGAGGGGGTTTTAGTGGGGCCAACGTCCTGACTTTC	CASRGGFSGANVLTF
TRBV4-2	few	-	TRBJ2-1	TGTGCCAGCAGCAACTACTATGAGCAGTTCTTC	CASSNYYEQFF
TRBV5-5	once	TRBD1	TRBJ2-7	TGTGCCAGCAGCTTGGGGACAGGAACGTCCTACGAGCAGTACTTC	CASSLGTGTSYEQYF
TRBV7-3	-	-	TRBJ2-1	TGTGCCAGCAGCTTAGCAGCGGAGTACAATGAGCAGTTCTTC	CASSLAAEYNEQFF
TRBV6-5	-	-	TRBJ1-1	TGTGCCAGCACCAAACCGGGGGCGAACACTGAAGCTTTCTTT	CASTKPGANTEAFF
TRBV7-5	-	-	TRBJ2-5	TGTGTCAGAAGCTTAACGACAACACAAGAGACCCAGTACTTC	CVRSLTTTQETQYF
TRBV5-1	-	-	TRBJ2-7	TGCGCCAGCAGCCGGACGGACCTCTACGAGCAGTACTTC	CASSRTDLYEQYF
TRBV10-3	-	TRBD1	TRBJ1-6	TGTGCCATCGACGAGGAGGGGGGGACAGGGAGTTCACCCCTCCACTTT	CAIDEEGGTGSSPLHF
TRBV23-1	-	-	TRBJ2-5	TGCGCCAGCAGTCAATTTAAGGTCAGGGGAGAGACCCAGTACTTC	CASSQFKVRGETQYF
TRBV11-2	-	-	TRBJ2-5	TGTGCCAGCAGCTTTGACCTCCACCAAGAGACCCAGTACTTC	CASSFDLHQETQYF
TRBV5-1	-	TRBD2	TRBJ2-1	TGCGCCAGCAGCTTGGGCGGGACTAGCGGGAGAGGCAATGAGCAGTTCTTC	CASSLGGTSGRGNEQFF
TRBV10-3	-	TRBD1	TRBJ2-2	TGTGCCATCAGGGGGACAGCGAACACCGGGGAGCTGTTTTTT	CAIRGTANTGELFF
TRBV27	-	-	TRBJ2-1	TGTGCCAGCAGTTTAGCACTTACCTACAATGAGCAGTTCTTC	CASSLALTYNEQFF
TRBV18	-	-	TRBJ1-5	TGTGCCAGCTCACCAGAGTACAGGGCGAGCAATCAGCCCCAGCATTTT	CASSPEYRASNQPQHF
TRBV7-9	-	-	TRBJ2-5	TGTGCCAGCAGCTTAAAAGTGGGGGTCCAAGAGACCCAGTACTTC	CASSLKVGVQETQYF
TRBV5-8	-	TRBD1	TRBJ2-7	TGTGCCGAGGAGGTCGGGACAGGGAGCTCCTACGAGCAGTACTTC	CAEEVGTGSSYEQYF
TRBV5-1	once	-	TRBJ2-2	TGCGCCAGCAGCTCACCCACCGGGGAGCTGTTTTTT	CASSSPTGELFF
TRBV27	-	-	TRBJ1-5	TGTGCCAGCGGGGGGAATCAGCCCCAGCATTTT	CASGGNQPQHF
TRBV6-7	-	-	TRBJ2-6	TGTGCCAGCAGTGCAGGGGAGCGTTTACAAAGTCGGGCCAACGTCCTGACTTTC	CASSAGERLQSRANVLTF